The clone carrying this T cell receptor (beta chain) has a handful of counts. The antigen remains undetermined. The V end was cut by 0 bases, the J end by 6 bases, with 12 bases between. Germline assignment: CDR1 MNHEY and CDR2 SVGAGI. This CDR3 is 15 amino acids long. These data originate in a study of cytomegalovirus exposure and HLA in healthy donors. The overall study: There were over 350 genotyped donors. Of these, 75% to 90% fell in the genetic ancestry cluster associated with self-reported Caucasian donors.

13 Jbeta primers and 60 Vbeta primers were used for the PCR. Sequencing was performed with immunoSEQ multiplex PCR; in TCRdb, only in-frame clones are kept and a portion is missing. The sample yields approximately 180,000 clones, roughly 13% seen once. Study-level findings and limits: Reportedly, a later analysis found an Asian-associated ancestry cluster had fewer N-insertions than the approximately 640-donor mean. The authors considered a cluster of highly shared sequence variants likely to be a sequencing artifact.

The V gene is TRBV6-5, the J gene TRBJ2-1; D unresolved. The sequence was obtained from a man aged 50-60 years in good health and CMV-seropositive. The sequencing input was PBMCs. In DNA form, the CDR3 reads TGTGCCAGCAGTTACTCGTTTTCTCTCGGCAATGAGCAGTTCTTC. Protein: CASSYSFSLGNEQFF.